This entry is about one T cell receptor beta chain. Its antigen is not yet known. Nothing much larger sits one base from this clone, and base qualities are not available. The record originates from a study of blood T cell repertoires in COVID-19 (dated by TCRdb to about 2020). Regarding the research as a whole: Samples covering the acute and convalescent phases of COVID-19 were provided by collaborators in the United States, Italy and Spain. The prospective study material was composed of cDNA or gDNA derived from T cells, B-cell-depleted T cells, or PBMCs. Subjects who had been exposed to COVID-19, were actively infected with it, or had recovered from it provided the deeply sampled blood TCRbeta repertoires that made up the dataset. The repertoires were made available in a free public database intended to serve as a resource for research on the immune response to SARS-CoV-2. The samples were drawn from the first 160 participants of the ongoing ImmuneRACE study and from 1,254 subjects provided by 6 global collaborators. The sample metadata nearly always contained a de-identified subject ID, COVID-19 status, age in years and sex. Where available, HLA class I and class II types were obtained from metadata supplied by the sample provider rather than from assay-based typing. Study-wide conclusions, independent of this receptor: How much clinical and demographic metadata was included differed by source and by participant, and the metadata was provided uncurated.

TCRbeta CDR3 regions were amplified from genomic DNA using the immunoSEQ Assay, a bias-controlled multiplex PCR. Per the source publication's procedure: Nucleated cell counts per sample were estimated from amplification of reference gene primers within the assay. To quantify the absolute abundance of each unique TCRbeta CDR3 rearrangement, sequence reads were collapsed and filtered. Productive Simpson clonality was computed per sample as the square root of Simpson's diversity index over productive rearrangements. TCRdb re-hosts the immuneACCESS table, in-frame sequences only. Its copies lack some clones; in the studies checked, an unresolved V gene accounts for under half of them, and the cause for the rest is not known. V, J and clone size are taken as reported in that table, and D and trimming were inferred from the DNA itself. For this sample the table gives 290,000 or so clones, of which 87% were detected only once. The top ten clonotypes cover less than 2.5% of the sample.

Whole blood was collected in K2EDTA tubes by collaborating institutions according to the institutions' own protocols. For TCRbeta analysis, collaborators shipped samples in one of three forms: frozen whole blood, isolated PBMCs, or DNA extracted from either of those sample types. Reading from cysteine to phenylalanine, the CDR3 counts 14 amino acids. CDR3 DNA is the only sequence kept; it has 42 bases, read in frame from the first base. Looking up the germline V gene yields CDR1 SGHVS and CDR2 FQNEAQ. The V and J ends are trimmed by 6 bases and 5 bases, leaving 13 bases between them. The chain is encoded by TRBV7-8 joined to TRBJ2-2; TRBD2 is a possible D gene, resting on 6 matching bases. The sequence was obtained from a man younger than 30 with active or convalescent COVID-19. Sequencing was carried out using peripheral blood. The CDR3 reads as follows: CASSYARETGELFF. The base sequence is TGTGCCAGCAGTTATGCTCGGGAGACCGGGGAGCTGTTTTTT.